This entry concerns a single T cell receptor beta chain. Its antigen is unknown. The donors belonged to the roughly 110-subject validation cohort, separate from the roughly 670-subject first cohort. Produced via immunoSEQ multiplex PCR; TCRdb's table is partial and in-frame only. The data hold 100,000 to 150,000 clones, with 89% observed a single time. This sample stems from a study of cytomegalovirus exposure and HLA in healthy donors. Broader study findings: Reportedly, cytomegalovirus status was diagnosed with high sensitivity and specificity. The authors listed 150 to 200 TCR beta chains as cytomegalovirus-associated.

The specimen sequenced was PBMCs. The receptor's source is a young woman in good health and CMV-seronegative.

The CDR3 is CSVEVVRRAYNEQFF. The CDR3 coding sequence is TGCAGCGTTGAAGTGGTAAGGAGGGCCTACAATGAGCAGTTCTTC. The rearrangement links TRBV29-1 to TRBJ2-1; possible D gene TRBD2, 6 bases. CDR1 SQVTM and CDR2 ANQGSEA come from the germline V gene. The CDR3 is 15 residues long. Trimming stripped 1 base from V and 2 bases from J, with 12 bases between.